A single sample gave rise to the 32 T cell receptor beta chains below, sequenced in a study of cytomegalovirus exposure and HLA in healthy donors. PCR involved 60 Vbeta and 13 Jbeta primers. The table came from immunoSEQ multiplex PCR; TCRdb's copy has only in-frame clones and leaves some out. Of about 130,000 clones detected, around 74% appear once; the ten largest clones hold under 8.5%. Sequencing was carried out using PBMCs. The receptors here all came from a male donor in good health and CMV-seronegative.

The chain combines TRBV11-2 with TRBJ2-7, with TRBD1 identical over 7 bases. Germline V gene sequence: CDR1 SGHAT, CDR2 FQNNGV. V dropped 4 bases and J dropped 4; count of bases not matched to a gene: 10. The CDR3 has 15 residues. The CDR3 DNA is TGTGCCAGCAGCTCAAACCGGGGACAGCAATACGAGCAGTACTTC. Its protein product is CASSSNRGQQYEQYF.

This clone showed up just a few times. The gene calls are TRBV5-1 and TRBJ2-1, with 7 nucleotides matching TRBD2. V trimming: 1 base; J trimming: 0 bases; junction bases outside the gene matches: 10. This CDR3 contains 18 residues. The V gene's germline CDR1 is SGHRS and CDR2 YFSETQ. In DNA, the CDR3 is TGCGCCAGCAGCTTGAGGCTAGCGGAGATGAGCTCCTACAATGAGCAGTTCTTC. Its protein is CASSLRLAEMSSYNEQFF.

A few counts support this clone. In nucleotides, the CDR3 is TGTGCCAGCAGCCTCCCGGCAGGGTATAATTCACCCCTCCACTTT. Encoded protein: CASSLPAGYNSPLHF. This rearrangement joins TRBV21-1 to TRBJ1-6; the tabulated D call, TRBD1, remains unverified against the DNA. TRBV21-1 has pseudogene status. The CDR3 has 15 amino acids.

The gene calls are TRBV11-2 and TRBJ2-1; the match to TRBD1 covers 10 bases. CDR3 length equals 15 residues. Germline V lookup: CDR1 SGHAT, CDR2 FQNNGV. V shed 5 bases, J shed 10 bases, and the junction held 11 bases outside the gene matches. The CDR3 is CASSPRTGGYGEQFF. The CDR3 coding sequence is TGTGCCAGCAGCCCCCGGACAGGGGGGTACGGCGAGCAGTTCTTC.

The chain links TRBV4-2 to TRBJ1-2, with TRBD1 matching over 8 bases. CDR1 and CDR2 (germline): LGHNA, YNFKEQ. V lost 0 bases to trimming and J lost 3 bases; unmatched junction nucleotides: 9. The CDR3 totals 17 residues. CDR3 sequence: CASSQDRRQGQDYGYTF. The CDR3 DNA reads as TGTGCCAGCAGCCAAGACCGCCGACAGGGGCAAGACTATGGCTACACCTTC.

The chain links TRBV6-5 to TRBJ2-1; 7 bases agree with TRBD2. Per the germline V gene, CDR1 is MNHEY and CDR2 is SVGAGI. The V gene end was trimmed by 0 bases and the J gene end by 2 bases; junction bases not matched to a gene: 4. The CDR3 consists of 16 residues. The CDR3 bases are TGTGCCAGCAGTTACTCGTGGGGGGGGACCTACAATGAGCAGTTCTTC. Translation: CASSYSWGGTYNEQFF.

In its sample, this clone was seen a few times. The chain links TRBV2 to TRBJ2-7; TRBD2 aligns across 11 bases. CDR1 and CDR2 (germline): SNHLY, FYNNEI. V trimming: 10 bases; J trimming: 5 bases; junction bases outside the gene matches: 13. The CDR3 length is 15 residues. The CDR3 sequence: CATKSTSGSADEQYF. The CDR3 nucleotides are TGTGCCACCAAGAGTACTAGCGGGAGTGCCGACGAGCAGTACTTC.

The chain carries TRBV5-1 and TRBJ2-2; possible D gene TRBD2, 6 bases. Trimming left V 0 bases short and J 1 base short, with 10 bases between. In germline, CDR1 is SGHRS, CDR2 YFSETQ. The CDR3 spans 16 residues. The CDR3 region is CASSLGLAVNTGELFF. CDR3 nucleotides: TGCGCCAGCAGCTTGGGGTTAGCGGTGAACACCGGGGAGCTGTTTTTT.

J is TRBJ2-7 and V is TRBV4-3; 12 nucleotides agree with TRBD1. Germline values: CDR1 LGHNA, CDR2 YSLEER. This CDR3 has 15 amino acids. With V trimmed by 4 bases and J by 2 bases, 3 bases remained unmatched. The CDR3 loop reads CASSPGTGGPYEQYF. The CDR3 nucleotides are TGCGCCAGCAGCCCCGGGACAGGGGGCCCCTACGAGCAGTACTTC.

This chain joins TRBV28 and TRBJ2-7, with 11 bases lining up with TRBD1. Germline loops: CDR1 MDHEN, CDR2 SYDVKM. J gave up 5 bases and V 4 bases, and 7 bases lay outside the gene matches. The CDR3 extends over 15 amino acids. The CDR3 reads CASSWPGTGGHEQYF. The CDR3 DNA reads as TGTGCCAGCAGTTGGCCCGGGACAGGGGGACACGAGCAGTACTTC.

CDR3 in amino acids: CASSHQLEQGVGQPQHF. In DNA form, the CDR3 reads TGTGCCAGCTCCCACCAGCTGGAACAGGGGGTGGGTCAGCCCCAGCATTTT. The genes are TRBV18 and TRBJ1-5; TRBD1 aligns across 8 bases. Germline CDR1 reads KGHSH; CDR2 reads LQKENI. The junction had 16 bases not matched to a gene; V was cut back by 6 bases and J by 6 bases. The CDR3 extends over 17 amino acids. The full variable domain, completed using reference TRBV18 and TRBJ1-5, is NAGVMQNPRHLVRRRGQEARLRCSPMKGHSHVYWYRQLPEEGLKFMVYLQKENIIDESGMPKERFSAEFPKEGPSILRIQQVVRGDSAAYFCASSHQLEQGVGQPQHFGDGTRLSIL.

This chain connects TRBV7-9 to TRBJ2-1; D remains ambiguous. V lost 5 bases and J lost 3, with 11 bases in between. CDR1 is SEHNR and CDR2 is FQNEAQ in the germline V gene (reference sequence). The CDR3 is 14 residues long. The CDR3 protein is CASSPARGYNEQFF. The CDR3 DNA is TGTGCCAGCAGCCCCGCCCGAGGCTACAATGAGCAGTTCTTC. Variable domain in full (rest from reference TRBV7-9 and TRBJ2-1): DTGVSQNPRHKITKRGQNVTFRCDPISEHNRLYWYRQTLGQGPEFLTYFQNEAQLEKSRLLSDRFSAERPKGSFSTLEIQRTEQGDSAMYLCASSPARGYNEQFFGPGTRLTVL.

CDR3 amino acids: CASSMSSGANTGELFF. As DNA, the CDR3 is TGTGCCAGTAGTATGTCAAGCGGGGCGAACACCGGGGAGCTGTTTTTT. V is TRBV19 and J is TRBJ2-2; 7 bases map to TRBD2. The germline gives CDR1 LNHDA, CDR2 SQIVND (reference sequence). Trimming cost V 3 bases and J 0 bases; bases outside gene matches: 4. The CDR3 extends over 16 amino acids.

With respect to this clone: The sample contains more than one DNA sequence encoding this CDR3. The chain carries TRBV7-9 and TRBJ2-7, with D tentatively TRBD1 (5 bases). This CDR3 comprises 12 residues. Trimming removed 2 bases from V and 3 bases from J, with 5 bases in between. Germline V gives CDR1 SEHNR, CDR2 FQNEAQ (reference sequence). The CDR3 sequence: CASSLTGYEQYF. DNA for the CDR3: TGTGCCAGCAGCTTAACAGGCTACGAGCAGTACTTC.

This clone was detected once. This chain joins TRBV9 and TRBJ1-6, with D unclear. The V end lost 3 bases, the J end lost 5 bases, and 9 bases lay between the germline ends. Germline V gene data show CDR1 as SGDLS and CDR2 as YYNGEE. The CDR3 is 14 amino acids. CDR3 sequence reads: CASSALGDNSPLHF. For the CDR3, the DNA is TGTGCCAGCAGCGCCCTCGGAGATAATTCACCCCTCCACTTT.

DNA for the CDR3: TGTGCCAGCAGTGGGACTAGCGGTAGGGGGGATACGCAGTATTTT. It translates to CASSGTSGRGDTQYF. The rearrangement joins TRBV6-5 to TRBJ2-3; 11 bases match TRBD2. V lost 5 bases to trimming and J lost 6 bases; unmatched junction nucleotides: 7. The CDR3 is 15 residues long. Germline V gene lookup returns CDR1 MNHEY and CDR2 SVGAGI.

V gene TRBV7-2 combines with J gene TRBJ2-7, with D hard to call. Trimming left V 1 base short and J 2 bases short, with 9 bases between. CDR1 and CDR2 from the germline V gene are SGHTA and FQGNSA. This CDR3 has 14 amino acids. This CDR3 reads CASSLGAQTYEQYF. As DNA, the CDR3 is TGTGCCAGCAGCTTAGGGGCACAGACCTACGAGCAGTACTTC. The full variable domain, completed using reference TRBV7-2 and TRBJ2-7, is GAGVSQSPSNKVTEKGKDVELRCDPISGHTALYWYRQSLGQGLEFLIYFQGNSAPDKSGLPSDRFSAERTGGSVSTLTIQRTQQEDSAVYLCASSLGAQTYEQYFGPGTRLTVT.

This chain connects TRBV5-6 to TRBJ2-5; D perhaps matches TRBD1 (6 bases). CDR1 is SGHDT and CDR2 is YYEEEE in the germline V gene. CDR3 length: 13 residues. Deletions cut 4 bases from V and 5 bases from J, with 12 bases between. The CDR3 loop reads CASSQGTLETQYF. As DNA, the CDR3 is TGTGCCAGCAGCCAGGGGACGCTGGAGACCCAGTACTTC.

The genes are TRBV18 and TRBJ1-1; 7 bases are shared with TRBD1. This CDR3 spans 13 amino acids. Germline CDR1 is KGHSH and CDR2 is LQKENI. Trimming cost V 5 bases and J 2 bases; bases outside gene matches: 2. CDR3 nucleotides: TGTGCCAGCTCAGGACAGGTTAACACTGAAGCTTTCTTT. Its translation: CASSGQVNTEAFF.

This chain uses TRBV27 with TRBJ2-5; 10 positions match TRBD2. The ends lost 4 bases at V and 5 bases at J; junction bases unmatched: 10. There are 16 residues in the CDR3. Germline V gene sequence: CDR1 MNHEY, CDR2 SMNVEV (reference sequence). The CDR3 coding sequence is TGTGCCAGCAGTTCTCCGGCTAGCGGGAGCAGGGAGACCCAGTACTTC. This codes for CASSSPASGSRETQYF.

CDR3: CAITSDPGTLQETQYF. In nucleotides, the CDR3 is TGTGCCATCACTTCCGACCCTGGGACTCTCCAAGAGACCCAGTACTTC. The genes are TRBV7-2 and TRBJ2-5; possibly TRBD2 for D (6 bases). Trimming cost V 10 bases and J 1 base, with 22 bases left between them. This CDR3 region has 16 residues. CDR1 and CDR2 (germline): SGHTA, FQGNSA. The full variable domain, completed using reference TRBV7-2 and TRBJ2-5, is GAGVSQSPSNKVTEKGKDVELRCDPISGHTALYWYRQSLGQGLEFLIYFQGNSAPDKSGLPSDRFSAERTGGSVSTLTIQRTQQEDSAVYLCAITSDPGTLQETQYFGPGTRLLVL.

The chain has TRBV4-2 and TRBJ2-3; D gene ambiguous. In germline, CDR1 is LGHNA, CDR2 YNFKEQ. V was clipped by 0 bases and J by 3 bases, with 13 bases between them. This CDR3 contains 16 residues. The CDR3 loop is CASSQDWARQTDTQYF. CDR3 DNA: TGTGCCAGCAGCCAAGATTGGGCACGGCAAACAGATACGCAGTATTTT.

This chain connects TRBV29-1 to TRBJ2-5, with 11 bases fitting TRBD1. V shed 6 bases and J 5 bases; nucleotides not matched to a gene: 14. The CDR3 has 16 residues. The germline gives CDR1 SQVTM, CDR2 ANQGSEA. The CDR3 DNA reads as TGCAGCGTCCCAAAAACCGGGACAGGGGGAACTGAGACCCAGTACTTC. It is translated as CSVPKTGTGGTETQYF.

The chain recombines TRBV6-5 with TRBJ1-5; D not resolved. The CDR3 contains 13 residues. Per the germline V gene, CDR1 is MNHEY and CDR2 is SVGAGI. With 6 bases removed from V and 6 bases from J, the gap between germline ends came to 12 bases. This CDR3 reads CASSSLSGQPQHF. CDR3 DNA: TGTGCCAGCAGCTCGCTTTCCGGTCAGCCCCAGCATTTT.

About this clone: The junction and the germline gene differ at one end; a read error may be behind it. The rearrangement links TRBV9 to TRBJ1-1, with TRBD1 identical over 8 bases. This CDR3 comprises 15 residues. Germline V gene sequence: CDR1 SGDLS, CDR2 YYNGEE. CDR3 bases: TGTGCCAGCAGCCCTACCGGGACAGGCGGGACGAAGCTTCCTTTT. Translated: CASSPTGTGGTKLPF. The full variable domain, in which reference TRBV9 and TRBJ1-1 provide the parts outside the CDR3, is DSGVTQTPKHLITATGQRVTLRCSPRSGDLSVYWYQQSLDQGLQFLIQYYNGEERAKGNILERFSAQQFPDLHSELNLSSLELGDSALYFCASSPTGTGGTKLPFGQGTRLTVV.

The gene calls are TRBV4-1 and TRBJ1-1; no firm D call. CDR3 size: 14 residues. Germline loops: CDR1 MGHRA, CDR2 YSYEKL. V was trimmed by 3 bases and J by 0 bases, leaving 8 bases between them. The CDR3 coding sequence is TGCGCCAGCAGCCATCCCCCCATGAACACTGAAGCTTTCTTT. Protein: CASSHPPMNTEAFF.

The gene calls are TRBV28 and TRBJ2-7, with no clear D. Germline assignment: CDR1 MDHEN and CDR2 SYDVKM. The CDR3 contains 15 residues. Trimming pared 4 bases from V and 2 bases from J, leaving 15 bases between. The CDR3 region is CASSSTYRSPYEQYF. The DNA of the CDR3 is TGTGCCAGCAGTTCCACTTATCGTAGTCCCTACGAGCAGTACTTC. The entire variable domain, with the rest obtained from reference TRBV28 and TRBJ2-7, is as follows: DVKVTQSSRYLVKRTGEKVFLECVQDMDHENMFWYRQDPGLGLRLIYFSYDVKMKEKGDIPEGYSVSREKKERFSLILESASTNQTSMYLCASSSTYRSPYEQYFGPGTRLTVT.

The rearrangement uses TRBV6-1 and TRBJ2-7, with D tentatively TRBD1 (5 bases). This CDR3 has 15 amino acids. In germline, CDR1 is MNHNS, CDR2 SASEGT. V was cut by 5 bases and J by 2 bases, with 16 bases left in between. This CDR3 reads CASSKGQVGTYEQYF. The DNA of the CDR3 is TGTGCCAGCAGTAAGGGGCAGGTAGGGACCTACGAGCAGTACTTC.

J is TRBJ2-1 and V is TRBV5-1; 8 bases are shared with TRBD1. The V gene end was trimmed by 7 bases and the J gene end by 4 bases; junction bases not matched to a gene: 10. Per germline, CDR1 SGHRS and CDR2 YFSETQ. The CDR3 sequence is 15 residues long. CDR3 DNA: TGCGCCAGCCGTCTACAGGGGGAAGGGTACAATGAGCAGTTCTTC. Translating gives CASRLQGEGYNEQFF.

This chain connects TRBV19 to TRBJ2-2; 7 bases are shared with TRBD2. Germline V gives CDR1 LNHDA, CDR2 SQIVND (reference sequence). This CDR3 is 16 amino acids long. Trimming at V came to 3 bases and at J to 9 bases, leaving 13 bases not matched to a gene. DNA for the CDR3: TGTGCCAGTAGTATTCTCGGCGGGAGCGCCCACCGGGAGCTGTTTTTT. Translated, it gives CASSILGGSAHRELFF.

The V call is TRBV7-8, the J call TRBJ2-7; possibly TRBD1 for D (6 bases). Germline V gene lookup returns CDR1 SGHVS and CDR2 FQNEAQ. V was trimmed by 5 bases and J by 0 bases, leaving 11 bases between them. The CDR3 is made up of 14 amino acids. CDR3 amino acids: CASSPGQSSYEQYF. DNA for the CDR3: TGTGCCAGCAGCCCCGGACAGAGCTCCTACGAGCAGTACTTC.

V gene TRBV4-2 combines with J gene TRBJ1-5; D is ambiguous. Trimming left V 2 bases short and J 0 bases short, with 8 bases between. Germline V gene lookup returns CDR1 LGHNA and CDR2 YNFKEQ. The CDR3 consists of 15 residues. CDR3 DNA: TGTGCCAGCAGCCAAATTCAGGATAGCAATCAGCCCCAGCATTTT. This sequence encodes CASSQIQDSNQPQHF.